One sample yielded the 3 T cell receptor beta chains listed below, sequenced in a study of blood T cell repertoires in COVID-19. Sequencing used immunoSEQ multiplex PCR; TCRdb keeps in-frame clones, though not all of them. Here the sample spans some 240,000 clones, roughly 84% being singletons. Sequenced: peripheral blood. The receptor set was obtained from a woman aged 40 to 49 who had recovered from COVID-19.

This chain connects TRBV7-8 to TRBJ1-3; D is unclear. The CDR3 covers 14 residues. V was shortened by 2 bases and J by 8 bases, with 13 bases between the two germline ends. Germline CDR1 is SGHVS and CDR2 is FQNEAQ. The CDR3 loop reads CASSLSVRPDTIYF. CDR3 nucleotides: TGTGCCAGCAGCTTATCGGTGAGGCCTGACACCATATATTTT.

This rearrangement joins TRBV6-5 to TRBJ2-1; tentatively, D is TRBD2 (5 bases). The CDR3 runs 13 residues. Trimming cost V 2 bases and J 8 bases, with 10 bases left between them. Germline CDR1 and CDR2: MNHEY and SVGAGI. In DNA, the CDR3 is TGTGCCAGCAGTTACGCTAAGCGGTATGAGCAGTTCTTC. This encodes CASSYAKRYEQFF.

Regarding this clone: A read error may be the cause here, since a much bigger clone is one base away. The rearrangement links TRBV6-5 to TRBJ2-1, with TRBD2 identical over 11 bases. Losses at the gene ends were 6 bases for V and 10 bases for J; bases not matched to a gene: 11. CDR1 is MNHEY, CDR2 SVGAGI, per germline. The CDR3 runs to 15 residues. CDR3 sequence: CASRTTSGEAQEQFF. DNA for the CDR3: TGTGCCAGCAGAACGACTAGCGGGGAAGCTCAGGAGCAGTTCTTC.